This entry describes one TCR beta chain. At the DNA level, this CDR3 is encoded by other sequences in the same sample as well. The protocol was immunoSEQ multiplex PCR, while the TCRdb copy is restricted to in-frame clones and leaves out a portion. This sample yields around 45,000 clones, of which over 80% are seen a single time; roughly 15% belongs to the top ten. The data belong to a study of blood T cell repertoires in COVID-19. The sample comprised peripheral blood. The TCR sequence derives from a man aged 55 to 69 with active COVID-19.

This CDR3 is CASSFGTGGPNNYGYTF. Here the CDR3 DNA reads TGTGCCAGCAGTTTCGGGACAGGGGGGCCTAATAACTATGGCTACACCTTC. The J gene is TRBJ1-2, the V gene TRBV28, with TRBD1 matching over 11 bases. Germline values: CDR1 MDHEN, CDR2 SYDVKM. V was pared by 3 bases and J by 1 base, with 7 bases of the junction left unmatched. This CDR3 is 17 amino acids long.